This T cell receptor beta chain originates from a study of blood T cell repertoires in COVID-19. Across the study: Spain, Italy and the United States supplied samples that represented acute and convalescent COVID-19.

Original analysis: Using reference gene primer amplification, nucleated cell counts were estimated. Sequenced by immunoSEQ multiplex PCR; TCRdb stores in-frame clones only, minus some. V, J and clone size reflect that table, while D and trimming were determined from the DNA. The sample gives roughly 200,000 clones, around 83% of which show up once; roughly 8% is in the top ten. Germline V CDR1 and CDR2: MNHEY, SVGAGI. The CDR3 extends over 14 amino acids. The germline V and J ends were trimmed by 10 bases and 6 bases, with 22 bases remaining between them. The sequencing sample was made of peripheral blood. The origin of this receptor is a woman aged 55-75 years with acute or convalescent COVID-19. The rearrangement joins TRBV6-5 to TRBJ2-7; D might be TRBD2 (5 bases). The CDR3 reads CATDRDRVVSEQYF. The CDR3 DNA follows: TGTGCCACAGACCGGGATAGAGTCGTTTCCGAGCAGTACTTC.